The 21 T cell receptor beta chains below were found in one sample sequenced in a study of CD8 T cells in ankylosing spondylitis. One entry per CDR3 protein, called by TCRdb with MiXCR from the 5' RACE reads. The sample consists of approximately 240,000 distinct CDR3 sequences, more than 20% of them appearing once. Input material: blood, either unsorted or a sorted T cell fraction (not recorded which). The receptor set was obtained from a male donor with ankylosing spondylitis or in good health (not recorded which).

This clonotype was counted at least ten times. The genes are TRBV6-5 and TRBJ2-7, with D unclear. Trimming took off 0 bases at V and 5 bases at J, with 17 bases between the two ends. Germline CDR1 MNHEY, CDR2 SVGAGI. The CDR3 consists of 16 residues. CDR3 in DNA: TGTGCCAGCAGTTACTCCTTCGGCACCGGCTATGACGAGCAGTACTTC. Amino acids: CASSYSFGTGYDEQYF.

This clonotype was seen a handful of times. The chain carries TRBV5-1 and TRBJ2-7, with 7 bases fitting TRBD2. Per germline, CDR1 SGHRS and CDR2 YFSETQ. The CDR3 consists of 16 residues. With 3 bases clipped from V and 0 bases from J, the junction kept 9 bases outside the gene matches. This CDR3 reads CASSSLGGGVSYEQYF. CDR3 nucleotides: TGCGCCAGCAGCTCCCTGGGCGGGGGTGTCTCCTACGAGCAGTACTTC.

This clonotype turned up a few times. The chain carries TRBV5-5 and TRBJ2-7, with 9 positions matching TRBD2. Germline CDR1 reads SGHKS; CDR2 reads YYEKEE (reference sequence). The V and J ends lost 1 base and 2 bases, in that order; junction bases with no gene match: 7. The CDR3 consists of 16 residues. CDR3 residues: CASSLSLAGAAYEQYF. In nucleotides, the CDR3 is TGTGCCAGCAGCTTGTCCTTAGCGGGGGCCGCCTACGAGCAGTACTTC.

This clonotype appeared a few times. The V gene is TRBV4-1, the J gene TRBJ2-5, with 7 bases aligning to TRBD2. Germline loops: CDR1 MGHRA, CDR2 YSYEKL. The CDR3 extends over 16 amino acids. With 0 bases clipped from V and 5 bases from J, the junction kept 9 bases outside the gene matches. The CDR3 DNA reads TGCGCCAGCAGCCAAGAGGGGAGCGGGGTGTGGGAGACCCAGTACTTC. This translates into CASSQEGSGVWETQYF.

This clonotype was seen repeatedly, ten times or more. The rearrangement links TRBV29-1 to TRBJ1-1, with D possibly matching TRBD1 (5 bases). V lost 2 bases and J lost 6, with 13 bases in between. This CDR3 is built from 13 residues. Germline V gene sequence: CDR1 SQVTM, CDR2 ANQGSEA. This CDR3 is CSVENVGTAEAFF. The DNA of the CDR3 is TGCAGCGTTGAAAACGTAGGGACCGCTGAAGCTTTCTTT.

Many counts were recorded for this clonotype. V gene TRBV5-1 combines with J gene TRBJ2-3; D remains unclear. Germline V gene lookup returns CDR1 SGHRS and CDR2 YFSETQ. The CDR3 loop spans 14 amino acids. Trimming pared 3 bases from V and 0 bases from J, leaving 8 bases between. The CDR3 protein is CASSSSWSTDTQYF. The CDR3 DNA follows: TGCGCCAGCAGCTCCAGTTGGAGCACAGATACGCAGTATTTT.

This clonotype has ten or more counts. This chain joins TRBV10-3 and TRBJ1-1; D unresolved. CDR1 ENHRY and CDR2 SYGVKD come from the germline V gene. V was clipped by 3 bases and J by 1 base, with 6 bases between them. The CDR3 extends over 13 amino acids. CDR3 nucleotides: TGTGCCATCAGTGACACGGGGAACACTGAAGCTTTCTTT. It yields the protein CAISDTGNTEAFF.

At least ten counts were recorded for this clonotype. The CDR3 region has the DNA TGTGCCAGCAGCCAAGTTATGGGACAGTTTAACAATTCACCCCTCCACTTT. Its protein is CASSQVMGQFNNSPLHF. The rearrangement uses TRBV3-1 and TRBJ1-6; 7 bases are shared with TRBD1. The germline CDR1 and CDR2 sequences are LGHDT and YNNKEL (reference sequence). CDR3 length equals 17 residues. V was clipped by 1 base and J by 7 bases; unmatched bases: 10.

This clonotype was seen only a few times. The chain recombines TRBV18 with TRBJ2-5; a possible D gene is TRBD1 (6 bases). Germline CDR1 reads KGHSH; CDR2 reads LQKENI. The CDR3 covers 14 residues. Trimming removed 8 bases from V and 1 base from J, with 14 bases in between. In DNA form, the CDR3 reads TGTGCCAGCGCCGGACAGTCGGGCCAAGAGACCCAGTACTTC. Its translation: CASAGQSGQETQYF.

This clonotype was counted many times. The chain has TRBV7-2 and TRBJ1-2; D is perhaps TRBD1 (6 bases). V was cut by 4 bases and J by 3 bases, with 12 bases left in between. This CDR3 contains 14 residues. CDR1 is SGHTA and CDR2 is FQGNSA in the germline V gene. This CDR3 reads CASSSSTGYYGYTF. CDR3 nucleotide sequence: TGTGCCAGCAGCTCATCGACAGGCTACTATGGCTACACCTTC.

This clonotype has at least ten counts. The chain has TRBV29-1 and TRBJ2-6, with 8 bases fitting TRBD1. CDR1 is SQVTM, CDR2 ANQGSEA, per germline. Trimming removed 6 bases from V and 0 bases from J; junction bases left unmatched: 1. The length of the CDR3 is 14 residues. CDR3 sequence (DNA): TGCAGCGTGGGACAGGCCTCTGGGGCCAACGTCCTGACTTTC. Translating gives CSVGQASGANVLTF.

The chain links TRBV4-1 to TRBJ1-2, with 7 bases identical to TRBD1. The V and J ends lost 2 bases and 2 bases, in that order; junction bases with no gene match: 2. Germline V lookup: CDR1 MGHRA, CDR2 YSYEKL. The CDR3 length is 14 residues. The CDR3 loop is CASSQPGQNYGYTF. CDR3 sequence (DNA): TGCGCCAGCAGCCAACCGGGACAGAACTATGGCTACACCTTC.

This clonotype was picked up a small number of times. The V gene is TRBV20-1, the J gene TRBJ2-5; maybe TRBD1 (6 bases). V lost 6 bases and J 2 bases, leaving 16 bases between the germline ends. Germline V gene data show CDR1 as DFQATT and CDR2 as SNEGSKA (reference sequence). CDR3 size: 14 residues. The CDR3: CSASQQGGQETQYF. CDR3 sequence (DNA): TGCAGTGCCAGCCAACAGGGTGGGCAAGAGACCCAGTACTTC.

This clonotype was recorded a few times. This chain links TRBV12-3 or TRBV12-4 with TRBJ2-6, with D uncertain. The CDR3 consists of 13 residues. V lost 11 bases and J 2 bases, leaving 10 bases between the germline ends. The CDR3 here is CASRSPGANVLTF. The CDR3 DNA reads TGTGCCTCCAGGAGCCCTGGGGCCAACGTCCTGACTTTC.

This clonotype appeared a few times. The rearrangement links TRBV29-1 to TRBJ2-5; D possibly uses TRBD1 or TRBD2 (7 bases each). This CDR3 is 14 amino acids long. Germline lookup yields CDR1 SQVTM and CDR2 ANQGSEA. Trimming cost V 3 bases and J 5 bases, with 16 bases left between them. For the CDR3, the DNA is TGCAGCGTTGATGCAGGGGGTAGCGGGGAGACCCAGTACTTC. As protein: CSVDAGGSGETQYF.

This clonotype was seen ten or more times. This chain links TRBV12-3 or TRBV12-4 with TRBJ1-6; 7 nucleotides align to TRBD1. J was trimmed by 8 bases and V by 5 bases; bases with no gene match: 3. The CDR3 has 13 residues. The CDR3 DNA reads TGTGCCAGCAGTGAGACAGGGTATTCACCCCTCCACTTT. Protein: CASSETGYSPLHF.

V usage is TRBV7-3 and J usage is TRBJ1-2, with TRBD1 matching over 9 bases. The CDR3 runs 13 residues. Per the germline V gene, CDR1 is SGHTA and CDR2 is FQGTGA. V was clipped by 2 bases and J by 8 bases; unmatched bases: 3. This CDR3 is CASSLLGTGGYTF. The CDR3 DNA is TGTGCCAGCAGCTTACTCGGGACAGGGGGCTACACCTTC. Together with reference TRBV7-3 and TRBJ1-2, the CDR3 gives the full variable domain: GAGVSQTPSNKVTEKGKYVELRCDPISGHTALYWYRQSLGQGPEFLIYFQGTGAADDSGLPNDRFFAVRPEGSVSTLKIQRTERGDSAVYLCASSLLGTGGYTFGSGTRLTVV.

This sequence joins TRBV29-1 and TRBJ2-1; D ambiguous. V was cut by 4 bases and J by 2 bases, with 15 bases left in between. There are 15 residues in the CDR3. Germline V gene data show CDR1 as SQVTM and CDR2 as ANQGSEA. The CDR3 protein is CSVAPRPVTYNEQFF. DNA for the CDR3: TGCAGCGTTGCCCCCCGCCCGGTCACCTACAATGAGCAGTTCTTC.

The V and J genes are TRBV4-2 and TRBJ2-1, with a tentative D call TRBD1 (6 bases). The CDR3 has 16 residues. V lost 0 bases to trimming and J lost 2 bases, with 11 bases between them. The germline V gene has CDR1 LGHNA and CDR2 YNFKEQ. The CDR3 loop reads CASSQEGGATYNEQFF. The CDR3 region has the DNA TGTGCCAGCAGCCAAGAAGGGGGAGCAACCTACAATGAGCAGTTCTTC.

The V and J genes are TRBV12-3 or TRBV12-4 and TRBJ2-5; D is perhaps TRBD1 (6 bases). Trimming took off 5 bases at V and 3 bases at J, with 16 bases between the two ends. This CDR3 spans 15 amino acids. CDR3 sequence: CASSRPGVTEETQYF. CDR3 sequence (DNA): TGTGCCAGCAGTCGACCAGGGGTGACGGAAGAGACCCAGTACTTC.

Comment on this clonotype: A junction boundary mismatches the germline segment, possibly from a read error. V is TRBV7-9 and J is TRBJ1-1; no clear D. The CDR3 runs to 12 residues. Germline CDR1 reads SEHNR; CDR2 reads FQNEAQ (reference sequence). CDR3 loop: CASSLGNTEALF. DNA for the CDR3: TGTGCCAGCAGCTTAGGGAACACTGAAGCTCTCTTT. The complete variable domain, with remaining parts taken from reference TRBV7-9 and TRBJ1-1, reads DTGVSQNPRHKITKRGQNVTFRCDPISEHNRLYWYRQTLGQGPEFLTYFQNEAQLEKSRLLSDRFSAERPKGSFSTLEIQRTEQGDSAMYLCASSLGNTEALFGQGTRLTVV.